Below, 19 T cell receptor beta chains from the same sample are listed, as sequenced in a study of shared clonotypes between healthy human individuals. Using immunoSEQ multiplex PCR, the repertoire was profiled, and TCRdb retains in-frame clones only, with some absent. The sample carries roughly 1 million clones, about 70% recorded once. The source material was memory CD4+ T cells sorted from blood. Subset: CD45RA-negative fraction. These receptors were collected from a man aged 18-30 years in good health.

The chain uses TRBV5-1 and TRBJ2-1; 11 bases are a match to TRBD1. Germline CDR1 reads SGHRS; CDR2 reads YFSETQ. The CDR3 consists of 16 residues. Unmatched junction bases numbered 5, after V lost 2 bases and J lost 4 bases. The CDR3 bases are TGCGCCAGCAGCTTACAAGGGACAGGGGGATACAATGAGCAGTTCTTC. Translating it yields CASSLQGTGGYNEQFF.

The gene calls are TRBV6-5 and TRBJ2-1; no definite D call. The germline CDR1 and CDR2 sequences are MNHEY and SVGAGI. The V and J ends lost 0 bases and 2 bases respectively, with 8 bases between them. This CDR3 spans 15 amino acids. The CDR3 here is CASSYSVSTYNEQFF. CDR3 bases: TGTGCCAGCAGTTACTCCGTTTCCACCTACAATGAGCAGTTCTTC.

CDR3 sequence reads: CSAIKAGNEKLFF. The CDR3, as DNA: TGCAGCGCCATAAAGGCTGGGAATGAAAAACTGTTTTTT. The V call is TRBV29-1, the J call TRBJ1-4; D gene unclear. CDR3 length equals 13 residues. Trimming took off 7 bases at V and 5 bases at J, with 14 bases between the two ends. The germline V gene has CDR1 SQVTM and CDR2 ANQGSEA.

The rearrangement links TRBV5-4 to TRBJ1-2, with 9 bases matching TRBD1. This CDR3 has 13 amino acids. With V trimmed by 4 bases and J by 6 bases, 4 bases remained unmatched. CDR1 is SGHNT and CDR2 is YYREEE in the germline V gene (reference sequence). DNA of the CDR3: TGTGCCAGCAGCGCGGACAGGGGCCATGGCTACACCTTC. Its translation: CASSADRGHGYTF. Supplemented by reference TRBV5-4 and TRBJ1-2, the full variable domain reads ETGVTQSPTHLIKTRGQQVTLRCSSQSGHNTVSWYQQALGQGPQFIFQYYREEENGRGNFPPRFSGLQFPNYSSELNVNALELDDSALYLCASSADRGHGYTFGSGTRLTVV.

This clone has just one count. V is TRBV10-3 and J is TRBJ2-1; no clear D. Germline CDR1 and CDR2: ENHRY and SYGVKD. This CDR3 has 12 residues. The V end was cut by 6 bases, the J end by 7 bases, with 10 bases between. CDR3 residues: CAIRSSRNEQFF. DNA of the CDR3: TGTGCCATCAGAAGTTCGCGAAATGAGCAGTTCTTC.

This chain links TRBV5-1 with TRBJ2-1, with 10 bases matching TRBD2. The CDR3 loop spans 18 amino acids. Trimming cost V 0 bases and J 3 bases; bases outside gene matches: 9. Germline-derived CDR1 and CDR2 are SGHRS and YFSETQ. The CDR3: CASSLAGNSGRSYNEQFF. CDR3 in DNA: TGCGCCAGCAGCTTGGCCGGGAATAGCGGGAGGAGCTACAATGAGCAGTTCTTC.

The J gene is TRBJ2-1, the V gene TRBV5-8; D gene unclear. V shed 1 base and J shed 3 bases, with 14 bases lying between them. There are 16 residues in the CDR3. The germline V gene has CDR1 SGHTS and CDR2 YDEGEE. The CDR3 sequence is CASSLSGIGVYNEQFF. The CDR3 region has the DNA TGTGCCAGCAGCTTGAGTGGGATTGGGGTCTACAATGAGCAGTTCTTC. The full variable domain, rest sourced from reference TRBV5-8 and TRBJ2-1, is EAGVTQSPTHLIKTRGQQATLRCSPISGHTSVYWYQQALGLGLQFLLWYDEGEERNRGNFPPRFSGRQFPNYSSELNVNALELEDSALYLCASSLSGIGVYNEQFFGPGTRLTVL.

The sample holds a few counts of this clone. A much larger clone sits a single nucleotide away, making a read error possible. The chain couples TRBV5-5 to TRBJ1-1, with D perhaps matching TRBD1 (5 bases). V shed 2 bases and J shed 1 base, with 6 bases lying between them. This CDR3 is 13 amino acids long. CDR1 SGHKS and CDR2 YYEKEE come from the germline V gene (reference sequence). The chain's CDR3 is CASSFGANTEAFF. CDR3 DNA sequence: TGTGCCAGCAGCTTTGGGGCGAACACTGAAGCTTTCTTT.

In this sample, this clone turned up many times. J is TRBJ2-7 and V is TRBV5-1; a weak D match, TRBD2 (5 bases). Germline V lookup: CDR1 SGHRS, CDR2 YFSETQ. The CDR3 runs 13 residues. The V gene lost 4 bases and the J gene lost 0 bases, with 8 bases spanning the gap. DNA of the CDR3: TGCGCCAGCAGCACCGGGGACTCCTACGAGCAGTACTTC. The encoded protein is CASSTGDSYEQYF. The whole variable domain, remainder taken from reference TRBV5-1 and TRBJ2-7, is KAGVTQTPRYLIKTRGQQVTLSCSPISGHRSVSWYQQTPGQGLQFLFEYFSETQRNKGNFPGRFSGRQFSNSRSEMNVSTLELGDSALYLCASSTGDSYEQYFGPGTRLTVT.

J is TRBJ1-2 and V is TRBV6-4; D uncertain. Germline V gene data show CDR1 as MRHNA and CDR2 as SNTAGT. The ends were cut back, 3 bases at V and 5 bases at J, with 4 bases in the middle. CDR3 size: 11 residues. CDR3 sequence: CASSEMYGYTF. The CDR3 DNA reads as TGTGCCAGCAGTGAAATGTATGGCTACACCTTC.

The chain has TRBV4-1 and TRBJ2-3; 8 nucleotides agree with TRBD2. Per the germline V gene, CDR1 is MGHRA and CDR2 is YSYEKL. V lost 1 base, J lost 2 bases, and 5 bases stayed unmatched. This CDR3 is built from 16 residues. The CDR3 region is CASSQAAGGHTDTQYF. DNA for the CDR3: TGCGCCAGCAGCCAAGCCGCGGGAGGACACACAGATACGCAGTATTTT.

This clone has a single count. This may come from a read error, since a much larger clone is one base off. The J gene is TRBJ1-2, the V gene TRBV28; 7 bases are a match to TRBD1. V was pared by 5 bases and J by 2 bases, with 2 bases of the junction left unmatched. Germline V CDR1 and CDR2: MDHEN, SYDVKM. The CDR3 is 13 residues long. The CDR3 sequence: CASSATGNYGYTF. In DNA form, the CDR3 reads TGTGCCAGCAGTGCGACAGGGAACTATGGCTACACCTTC.

The chain employs TRBV4-1 and TRBJ2-7; 9 nucleotides agree with TRBD1. This CDR3 is 16 amino acids long. V was clipped by 4 bases and J by 2 bases; unmatched bases: 9. CDR1 is MGHRA, CDR2 YSYEKL, per germline. The chain's CDR3 is CASSPSGTGITYEQYF. CDR3 nucleotides: TGCGCCAGCAGCCCAAGCGGGACAGGGATAACCTACGAGCAGTACTTC.

The chain links TRBV7-8 to TRBJ1-5; D ambiguous. The V gene lost 1 base and the J gene lost 0 bases, with 4 bases spanning the gap. The CDR3 extends over 14 amino acids. The germline gives CDR1 SGHVS, CDR2 FQNEAQ. The CDR3: CASSLGYSNQPQHF. CDR3 nucleotides: TGTGCCAGCAGCTTAGGGTATAGCAATCAGCCCCAGCATTTT.

The rearrangement uses TRBV6-1 and TRBJ1-1; no firm D call. The CDR3 covers 15 residues. Germline CDR1 reads MNHNS; CDR2 reads SASEGT. V lost 2 bases to trimming and J lost 7 bases, with 17 bases between them. CDR3 in amino acids: CASSEPVGWGDEAFF. The CDR3 DNA follows: TGTGCCAGCAGTGAACCAGTAGGATGGGGTGATGAAGCTTTCTTT.

V and J are TRBV27 and TRBJ2-3; 11 bases agree with TRBD1. This CDR3 has 16 amino acids. Germline V CDR1 and CDR2: MNHEY, SMNVEV (reference sequence). V dropped 2 bases and J dropped 4; count of bases not matched to a gene: 5. The DNA for the CDR3 is TGTGCCAGCAGTTTAGGTGGGGGACAGGGGGCAGATACGCAGTATTTT. Protein: CASSLGGGQGADTQYF.

The chain joins TRBV7-3 to TRBJ2-1; TRBD2 matches 9 bases. Germline trimming cut 2 bases from V and 2 bases from J; bases unmatched to any gene: 4. Germline V gives CDR1 SGHTA, CDR2 FQGTGA. The CDR3 sequence is 16 residues long. As DNA, the CDR3 is TGTGCCAGCAGCTTATCGGCTAGCGGGGCCTACAATGAGCAGTTCTTC. It specifies CASSLSASGAYNEQFF. Looking up the rest from reference TRBV7-3 and TRBJ2-1 gives the full variable domain: GAGVSQTPSNKVTEKGKYVELRCDPISGHTALYWYRQSLGQGPEFLIYFQGTGAADDSGLPNDRFFAVRPEGSVSTLKIQRTERGDSAVYLCASSLSASGAYNEQFFGPGTRLTVL.

The gene calls are TRBV28 and TRBJ1-4; 9 bases line up with TRBD1. After removal of 6 bases from V and 3 bases from J, the junction contained 5 bases not matched to a gene. CDR3 length equals 15 residues. Germline CDR1 reads MDHEN; CDR2 reads SYDVKM. The DNA for the CDR3 is TGTGCCAGCAGCGTCCGGGACAGGGCTAATGAAAAACTGTTTTTT. It translates to CASSVRDRANEKLFF.

The chain's CDR3 is CASSSQAGGGIQYF. CDR3 DNA sequence: TGTGCCAGCAGCTCCCAGGCGGGGGGTGGAATTCAGTACTTC. This rearrangement joins TRBV13 to TRBJ2-4; 8 nucleotides align to TRBD2. The germline gives CDR1 PRHDT, CDR2 FYEKMQ (reference sequence). The CDR3 contains 14 residues. J gave up 10 bases and V 4 bases, and 9 bases lay outside the gene matches.